The source of this T cell receptor beta chain is a study of blood T cells in healthy people across ages. Study-wide findings and caveats: Among long-lived donors, naive CD4+ cells were more numerous and diversity higher than in aged donors.

As concerns this clonotype: What it binds is not known.

V lost 4 bases and J lost 5, with 18 bases in between. This CDR3 contains 16 residues. The use of a sample-barcoded 5' primer and a J-beta primer mix characterized a second PCR of about 6 to 12 cycles. Using its own MiXCR run on the 5' RACE reads, TCRdb lists one record per CDR3 protein. The table shows 550,000 to 650,000 distinct CDR3 sequences, with 27% occurring only once. This sample also belongs to another study, concerning T cells of mothers and their children.

The receptor's source is a boy aged 2 to 10 in good health. Sequenced sample: blood. V gene TRBV12-3 or TRBV12-4 combines with J gene TRBJ2-4; possible D gene TRBD2, 7 bases. The DNA for the CDR3 is TGTGCCAGCAGTTCCTGGGGTGGGGGGGGCCAAAACATTCAGTACTTC. Residues: CASSSWGGGGQNIQYF.